This T cell receptor beta chain was sequenced during a study of CD8 T cells in Susac syndrome. Random hexamers were used to reverse transcribe an amount of 0.5 to 1 ug RNA. immunoSEQ multiplex PCR amplified TCR beta CDR3 across 54 Vbeta, 13 Jbeta. MiXCR was run by TCRdb on the immunoSEQ multiplex PCR reads, yielding one entry per CDR3 protein. This sample has approximately 150,000 distinct CDR3 sequences, with about 91% found just once. The CDR3 length is 15 residues. Germline CDR1 reads MDHEN; CDR2 reads SYDVKM. V was clipped by 2 bases and J by 2 bases; unmatched bases: 3. The sequencing sample was made of CD4+ T cells from PBMCs. This chain joins TRBV28 and TRBJ2-7, with 10 bases fitting TRBD1. The receptor was isolated from a human donor in good health. CDR3 in DNA: TGTGCCAGCAGTTTACCAGGACAGGGGGCCTACGAGCAGTACTTC. This gives the protein CASSLPGQGAYEQYF.